This TCR beta chain is drawn from a study of cytomegalovirus exposure and HLA in healthy donors (dated by TCRdb to 2015 to 2018). About the investigation overall: An earlier analysis of some 620 of the donors reported 250 to 350 Gb of sequence data and 117 million unique TCR beta sequences obtained from approximately 180 million T cells. An early release covering about 600 HLA-typed donors comprised about 300 gigabases of sequencing data and tens of millions of unique TCR sequences. The study used immunosequencing to profile the T cell repertoires of approximately 690 subjects and linked those repertoires to cytomegalovirus serostatus. The study was designed to test whether signatures of past pathogen exposure could be identified by cataloging public T cell receptors. Every repertoire in the discovery cohort had been generated on one and the same sequencing platform. To predict cytomegalovirus infection status, the study combined high-throughput TCR immunosequencing, statistical association of individual TCRs with disease status, and machine learning. A later analysis re-analyzed previously published TCR beta repertoires from 600 to 850 donors and added high-resolution HLA genotyping to study TCR occurrence patterns. In addition to the first cohort of 666 subjects, a separate validation cohort of approximately 130 different subjects was used. In a later genetic analysis, genome-wide SNP genotypes for about 55% of the 666 donors were used, and that subset was treated as a discovery cohort. Typing coverage varied by locus: roughly 629-630 donors for A, B, C, DRB1 and DQB1; approximately 560 for DQA1; some 610 for DPA1; approximately 450 for DPB1. Because of strong linkage in the cohort, 4 to 6 DR-DQ haplotypes were treated as single units for association and clustering. Of the roughly 430 genotyped donors, approximately 82% fell in the genetic ancestry cluster associated with self-reported Caucasian donors. The later analysis used no new phenotypic data to find candidate immune exposures, relying instead on TCR beta sequences and their occurrence across donors. HLA typing covered class I and class II loci at four-digit resolution. Donor age, sex, ethnicity and CMV serostatus were compiled alongside the repertoire data. Among over 350 genotyped donors of the cohort, an average of approximately 250,000 unique TCR beta nucleotide sequences were sequenced per donor, roughly a sixth of them non-productive. An earlier analysis of nearly 600 of the donors applied high-throughput TCR beta sequencing to assess whether each TCR beta V gene segment acted as functional or pseudogenic.

The cohort consisted of hundreds of healthy bone marrow donors. Cohort members were all nominally healthy when sampled, although unrecorded immune exposures were likely present. CMV serostatus was positive for 289 and negative for about half of the 666 cohort members, and was not recorded for this donor. Every donor gave a peripheral blood sample, and the peripheral blood mononuclear cells from that sample were used for TCR beta sequencing. Genomic DNA extraction from the blood cell samples was performed with the Qiagen DNeasy Blood Extraction Kit. What the research found in general, with its limitations: Specific HLA alleles were associated with 18,000 or so TCR beta sequences at a false discovery rate of 0.05 in a later analysis. Correlated functional status among segregating V segments might reflect linkage disequilibrium, but an unknown experimental factor could not be ruled out. Because HLA typing was unavailable for some donors at each locus, only the typed subset was used in association tests. When HLA alleles, especially DR and DQ, strongly co-occurred, TCR associations were difficult to assign to individual alleles. According to a later analysis, TCR association rates differed among HLA loci, with DRB1 alleles showing the most associated TCRs and HLA-C alleles showing the fewest. The study gave a list of 150 to 200 TCR beta chains associated with cytomegalovirus. Sequencing depth was assumed to be roughly uniform across donors in the presence/absence analyses, though that assumption may not hold. In vitro tests confirmed that three of the cytomegalovirus-associated TCR beta chains recognize cytomegalovirus antigens. In a later analysis, most CMV-associated TCR beta chains were found to appear HLA-restricted, with HLA associations seemingly driven largely by CMV exposure. Because counts were too low, roughly 17 rarely observed V segments, including chromosome 9 orphons, were left out of the earlier analysis of about 500 of the donors. The classifier was reported to diagnose cytomegalovirus status with high specificity and sensitivity in both the original cohort and the validation cohort. In a later genetic analysis, fewer N-insertions in productive TCRs were reported among donors in an Asian-associated ancestry cluster than the approximately 710-donor mean. In a later analysis, HLA-associated TCR beta chains were found to be more clonally expanded and to have lower generation probabilities than equally common non-associated chains. Several of the top co-occurrence clusters appeared to be linked to parvovirus B19, influenza, CMV and Epstein-Barr virus, according to a later analysis. Immune exposure information for the cohort was limited to CMV serostatus. Because the 87-base-pair reads could not distinguish some IMGT-functional V segments, including TRBV6-2 and TRBV6-3, those segments were excluded. Broadly in line with IMGT annotations, most TCR beta V segments showed up in productive rearrangements about 87% or about 30% of the time in an earlier analysis of around 600 of the donors. It was suggested by the authors that the approach could potentially be generalized to other disease states and immunological phenotypes. A further reported finding was that TCR beta sequences accurately predicted the HLA-A and HLA-B alleles for most subjects in the first cohort. The sequencing pipeline was judged likely to have produced a cluster of highly shared sequence variants as a technical artifact. While some public TCRs were present in many individuals, most TCR sequences turned up only very rarely across donors. The cohort was sequenced for TCR beta chains only, and without alpha or paired-chain data the features that could be detected were limited. In a later genetic analysis, a missense DCLRE1C variant was associated with V-gene and J-gene trimming of TCR beta chains, and the association was replicated in an independent cohort.

The receptor library was made with the immunoSEQ multiplex PCR assay. For the multiplex PCR, a mixture combining 60 forward primers for TCR Vbeta segments and 13 reverse primers for TCR Jbeta segments was used. A multiplex PCR assay on genomic DNA amplified the CDR3 region of rearranged TCR beta genes. The amplified TCR beta libraries were sequenced on the Illumina HiSeq System as 87-base-pair reads. The paper's processing steps were these. A later analysis counted approximately 74 million unique TCR beta chains across the 550 to 800 repertoires, and some 11 million of these chains were shared by at least two donors. To remove PCR and sequencing errors, raw reads were error-corrected and collapsed into unique sequences using a nearest-neighbor algorithm that merged closely related sequences. CDR3 sequences were aligned to IMGT reference sequences to assign V, D and J gene segments. Each retained sequence needed at least a six-nucleotide match to both a V gene segment and a J gene segment. A rearrangement counted as productive if the CDR3 had no stop codons and remained in frame with V and J, and every other rearrangement counted as non-productive. Following IMGT convention, CDR3 was defined as the stretch from the second conserved V-encoded cysteine to the conserved J-encoded phenylalanine. Sequences without an unambiguous match to a single V gene segment were excluded from the earlier analysis of over 500 of the donors. In an earlier analysis of about 590 of the donors, a V segment was called functional when productive rearrangements were above 56.7%, and segregating when the standard deviation between donors exceeded 5%. A statistical classification framework was developed to diagnose cytomegalovirus status using the catalog of TCR beta chain sequences. V and J gene assignment, in a later analysis, came from comparing TCR nucleotide sequences with IMGT/GENE-DB human TR gene sequences. Using the TCRdist pipeline, a later analysis assigned CDR3 sequences along with most-parsimonious VDJ recombination scenarios. In a later analysis, each TCR beta chain was defined by its CDR3 amino acid sequence together with its V-gene family, and reads lacking a unique V-gene family were excluded. As a way to deal with suspected cross-contamination and a sequencing artifact, a later analysis dropped 450 to 700 nucleotide sequences that were highly shared and had low generation probability. A later analysis calculated a clonal expansion index for each public chain from normalized within-repertoire ranks of inferred template counts. In a later analysis, generation probabilities were computed with a VDJ recombination model fitted to out-of-frame rearrangements, and the resulting probabilities were checked against IGoR. Hypergeometric tests were used in a later analysis to score TCR-TCR, TCR-HLA and TCR-CMV co-occurrence, with a repertoire-size bias correction applied to the TCR pairs. A later analysis estimated false discovery rates by permuting HLA or CMV assignments 20 times. A later analysis grouped co-occurring TCRs with DBSCAN, adding TCRdist sequence similarity when clustering within HLA-allele-positive subsets. Repertoires with fewer than 30,000 or more than 120,000 public chains were left out of co-occurrence clustering, as were five repertoires with anomalous nucleotide sharing. The source is immuneACCESS, and TCRdb retained only in-frame sequences with V and J called. Part of the clones is not carried over; for the studies checked, unresolved V genes explain less than half of this, and the remainder is unexplained. V, J and clone size are those of that table, while D and trimming were read from the DNA. In all, the sample holds fewer than 150,000 clones, and around 77% of those were seen once. 4.5% to 5% of the sample comes from the top ten.

Details on this clone: Its antigen is still unknown. The record has no base qualities; no much larger clone is one base away.

The CDR3 starts with the cysteine, ends with the phenylalanine, and has 15 residues. Only CDR3 DNA is held: 45 bases, read in frame from base 1. V is cut back by 3 bases and J by 4 bases, with 9 bases in the junction unmatched. The germline V gene specifies SGHDT as CDR1 and YYEEEE as CDR2. The V gene is TRBV5-6 and the J gene is TRBJ1-2; 7 central nucleotides agree with TRBD1. The receptor was derived from a man aged 25-45 years in good health. The sequenced material came from PBMCs. The CDR3 region has the sequence CASSWADRRFYGYTF. The nucleotide sequence reads as follows: TGTGCCAGCAGCTGGGCGGACAGGCGATTCTATGGCTACACCTTC.